The next 5 T cell receptor beta chains were all read from a single sample in a study of blood T cell repertoires in COVID-19. Measured with immunoSEQ multiplex PCR; TCRdb has only the in-frame clones, and not every one. The sample lists some 320,000 clones; 85% were seen once. What was sequenced was peripheral blood. The receptors shown here come from a human donor in a cohort sampled during active COVID-19.

In DNA form, the CDR3 reads TGTGCCAGCAGTTACGAGGCTGGTGGCTACACCTTC. It translates to CASSYEAGGYTF. This chain joins TRBV6-5 and TRBJ1-2; no clear D. Germline V gene data show CDR1 as MNHEY and CDR2 as SVGAGI. This CDR3 spans 12 amino acids. Trimming took off 2 bases at V and 7 bases at J, with 8 bases between the two ends.

The gene calls are TRBV12-3 or TRBV12-4 and TRBJ2-1, with TRBD2 matching over 7 bases. This CDR3 has 13 amino acids. With V trimmed by 8 bases and J by 4 bases, 5 bases remained unmatched. The CDR3 coding sequence is TGTGCCAGCCGCGGGCGGGGGTACAATGAGCAGTTCTTC. Amino acids: CASRGRGYNEQFF.

The chain links TRBV27 to TRBJ1-2; D not certain. V was shortened by 3 bases and J by 0 bases, with 5 bases between the two germline ends. This CDR3 comprises 13 residues. CDR1 is MNHEY and CDR2 is SMNVEV in the germline V gene (reference sequence). DNA of the CDR3: TGTGCCAGCAGTTTTTCATCTAACTATGGCTACACCTTC. Its protein product is CASSFSSNYGYTF.

The chain combines TRBV15 with TRBJ1-4; possibly TRBD1 for D (5 bases). The CDR3 contains 18 residues. The germline V gene encodes CDR1 LNHNV and CDR2 YYDKDF (reference sequence). V lost 3 bases to trimming and J lost 6 bases, with 23 bases between them. The CDR3 reads CATSRGDSTGTGDEKLFF. The CDR3 DNA follows: TGTGCCACCAGCAGGGGAGATTCAACCGGGACTGGGGATGAAAAACTGTTTTTT.

This clone was detected once. The rearrangement joins TRBV9 to TRBJ2-3; weak D call: TRBD2 (5 bases). CDR1 and CDR2 from the germline V gene are SGDLS and YYNGEE. Trimming left V 3 bases short and J 4 bases short, with 12 bases between. The CDR3 is made up of 14 amino acids. DNA for the CDR3: TGTGCCAGCAGCGCCACAAGCGGATCAGATACGCAGTATTTT. Encoded protein: CASSATSGSDTQYF.